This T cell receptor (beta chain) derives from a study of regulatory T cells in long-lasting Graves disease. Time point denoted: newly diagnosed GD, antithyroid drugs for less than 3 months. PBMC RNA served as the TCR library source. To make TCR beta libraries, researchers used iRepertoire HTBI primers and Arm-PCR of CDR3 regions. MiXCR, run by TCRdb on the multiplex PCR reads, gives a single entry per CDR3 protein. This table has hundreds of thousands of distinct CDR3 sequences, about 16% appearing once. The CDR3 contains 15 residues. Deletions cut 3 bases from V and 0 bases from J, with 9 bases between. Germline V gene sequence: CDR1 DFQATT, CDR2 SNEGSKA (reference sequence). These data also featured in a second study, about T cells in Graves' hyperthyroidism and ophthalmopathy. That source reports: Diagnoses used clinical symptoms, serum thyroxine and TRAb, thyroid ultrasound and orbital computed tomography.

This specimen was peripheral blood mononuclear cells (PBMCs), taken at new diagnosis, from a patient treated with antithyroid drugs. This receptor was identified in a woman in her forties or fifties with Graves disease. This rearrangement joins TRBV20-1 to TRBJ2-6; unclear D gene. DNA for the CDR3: TGCAGTGCTAGTCAGGTCCACTCTGGGGCCAACGTCCTGACTTTC. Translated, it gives CSASQVHSGANVLTF.